The rows below give T cell receptor beta chains drawn from one sample of a study of shared clonotypes between healthy human individuals. The method was immunoSEQ multiplex PCR; TCRdb's version includes in-frame clones alone and lacks a portion of them. The sample records 800,000 to 1,200,000 clones, approximately 80% being singletons. Sequenced: memory CD4+ T cells from PBMCs. All receptors come from a man aged 18 to 29 in good health. Some clones in this sample may be carry-over from other donors' samples. The CDR3 runs from the conserved cysteine through the conserved F or W. Fields, in order: V gene, J gene, clone size, D gene, CDR3 DNA, CDR3 protein. A D gene is named only where the DNA matches it firmly. Only part of the rows carry a size: once, few, many, or a class if the clone is expanded.

V gene: TRBV23-1
J gene: TRBJ1-5
clone size: .
D gene: .
CDR3 DNA: TGCGCCAGCAGTCACCCAGAGGGACGGCCGAATCAGCCCCAGCATTTT
CDR3 protein: CASSHPEGRPNQPQHF

V gene: TRBV9
J gene: TRBJ2-3
clone size: .
D gene: TRBD1
CDR3 DNA: TGTGCCAGCAGCGTCGGGACAGGGTTTGCAGATACGCAGTATTTT
CDR3 protein: CASSVGTGFADTQYF

V gene: TRBV11-1
J gene: TRBJ1-2
clone size: .
D gene: .
CDR3 DNA: TGTGCCAGCAGCTTAACACGGGGCGCTTACTATGGCTACACCTTC
CDR3 protein: CASSLTRGAYYGYTF

V gene: TRBV19
J gene: TRBJ2-1
clone size: .
D gene: .
CDR3 DNA: TGTGCCAGTAGTCAGGGATACAATGAGCAGTTCTTC
CDR3 protein: CASSQGYNEQFF

V gene: TRBV18
J gene: TRBJ1-4
clone size: once
D gene: .
CDR3 DNA: TGTGCCAGCTCACCAATTGCAACTAATGAAAAACTGTTTTTT
CDR3 protein: CASSPIATNEKLFF

V gene: TRBV7-9
J gene: TRBJ2-1
clone size: .
D gene: TRBD2
CDR3 DNA: TGTGCCAGCAGCTCCCGGGGTAGCGGGAGGACCAATGATGAGCAGTTCTTC
CDR3 protein: CASSSRGSGRTNDEQFF

V gene: TRBV7-2
J gene: TRBJ1-1
clone size: .
D gene: TRBD1
CDR3 DNA: TGTGCCAGCAGCTTGACAGGGGTATTGGCTGAAGCTTTCTTT
CDR3 protein: CASSLTGVLAEAFF

V gene: TRBV13
J gene: TRBJ2-1
clone size: .
D gene: .
CDR3 DNA: TGTGCCAGCAGCTTATCCCAGTTCCATGAGCAGTTCTTC
CDR3 protein: CASSLSQFHEQFF

V gene: TRBV2
J gene: TRBJ2-2
clone size: .
D gene: TRBD2
CDR3 DNA: TGTGCCAGCAGTGAAAGGGCTAGCGGGAGGGTGTACACCGGGGAGCTGTTTTTT
CDR3 protein: CASSERASGRVYTGELFF

V gene: TRBV5-1
J gene: TRBJ2-4
clone size: .
D gene: .
CDR3 DNA: TGCGCCAGCAGCTTGGTAGGGCGAAAAAACATTCAGTACTTC
CDR3 protein: CASSLVGRKNIQYF

V gene: TRBV6-6
J gene: TRBJ2-3
clone size: .
D gene: TRBD1
CDR3 DNA: TGTGCCAGCAGTTACACCGGACAGGGCCGCACAGATACGCAGTATTTT
CDR3 protein: CASSYTGQGRTDTQYF

V gene: TRBV30
J gene: TRBJ1-1
clone size: .
D gene: .
CDR3 DNA: TGTGCCTGGACGCGGAGGATGAACACTGAAGCTTTCTTT
CDR3 protein: CAWTRRMNTEAFF

V gene: TRBV4-1
J gene: TRBJ2-7
clone size: .
D gene: .
CDR3 DNA: TGCGCCAGCAGCCGCAAATTCGGAACCTACGAGCAGTACTTC
CDR3 protein: CASSRKFGTYEQYF

V gene: TRBV7-7
J gene: TRBJ2-5
clone size: .
D gene: .
CDR3 DNA: TGTGCCAGCAGCGCCGCTGGGGGGGGCGCAGAGACCCAGTACTTC
CDR3 protein: CASSAAGGGAETQYF

V gene: TRBV2
J gene: TRBJ1-3
clone size: few
D gene: .
CDR3 DNA: TGTGCCAGCAAATCAGAAACAAGAGGAAACACCATATATTTT
CDR3 protein: CASKSETRGNTIYF

V gene: TRBV5-1
J gene: TRBJ1-3
clone size: .
D gene: .
CDR3 DNA: TGCGCCAAGCCCCGAGGCCGTTGGGACACCTCTGGAAACACCATATATTTT
CDR3 protein: CAKPRGRWDTSGNTIYF

V gene: TRBV9
J gene: TRBJ1-2
clone size: .
D gene: .
CDR3 DNA: TGTGCCAGCAGCTCCCGGGGGGGGGCCCCTAACTATGGCTACACCTTC
CDR3 protein: CASSSRGGAPNYGYTF

V gene: TRBV7-9
J gene: TRBJ1-2
clone size: .
D gene: TRBD1
CDR3 DNA: TGTGCCAGCAGCCCCGGGACAGGGTCCGGAGACTATGGCTACACCTTC
CDR3 protein: CASSPGTGSGDYGYTF

V gene: TRBV5-1
J gene: TRBJ1-2
clone size: .
D gene: TRBD1
CDR3 DNA: TGCGCCAGCAGCTTGACCAGGGGGAACTATGGCTACACCTTC
CDR3 protein: CASSLTRGNYGYTF

V gene: TRBV10-3
J gene: TRBJ2-3
clone size: .
D gene: TRBD1
CDR3 DNA: TGTGCCACAAACAGGGGGCGGACAGATACGCAGTATTTT
CDR3 protein: CATNRGRTDTQYF

V gene: TRBV11-2
J gene: TRBJ2-2
clone size: .
D gene: .
CDR3 DNA: TGTGCCAGCAGCTTAGACCTCAACACCGGGGAGCTGTTTTTT
CDR3 protein: CASSLDLNTGELFF

V gene: TRBV7-3
J gene: TRBJ2-1
clone size: .
D gene: .
CDR3 DNA: TGTGCCAGCAGCCTAGGGAACAATGAGCAGTTCTTC
CDR3 protein: CASSLGNNEQFF

V gene: TRBV28
J gene: TRBJ2-1
clone size: few
D gene: .
CDR3 DNA: TGTGCCAGCAGTTTAAGCGGTTGGCGTGAGCAGTTCTTC
CDR3 protein: CASSLSGWREQFF

V gene: TRBV28
J gene: TRBJ2-7
clone size: .
D gene: TRBD1
CDR3 DNA: TGTGCCAGCACTCCTCCTAGGGGGGCAGGGGGCTATTCTCCCTACGAGCAGTACTTC
CDR3 protein: CASTPPRGAGGYSPYEQYF

V gene: TRBV28
J gene: TRBJ1-1
clone size: .
D gene: .
CDR3 DNA: TGTGCCAGCAGTTTAAACAACCTGAACACTGAAGCTTTCTTT
CDR3 protein: CASSLNNLNTEAFF

V gene: TRBV7-7
J gene: TRBJ2-2
clone size: .
D gene: .
CDR3 DNA: TGTGCCAGCAGCTCCATCGGGACCGTAGGTGGGGAGCTGTTTTTT
CDR3 protein: CASSSIGTVGGELFF

V gene: TRBV7-9
J gene: TRBJ2-3
clone size: .
D gene: .
CDR3 DNA: TGTGCCAGCAGCTTACTTCCAGGGGCAGATACGCAGTATTTT
CDR3 protein: CASSLLPGADTQYF

V gene: TRBV18
J gene: TRBJ2-4
clone size: once
D gene: .
CDR3 DNA: TGTGCCAGCTCACCAATGCCCACGGGGGAAGTAGCCAAAAACATTCAGTACTTC
CDR3 protein: CASSPMPTGEVAKNIQYF

V gene: TRBV30
J gene: TRBJ1-1
clone size: once
D gene: TRBD1
CDR3 DNA: TGTGCCTGGAGTTCAGGGGGCAAAGCTTTCTTT
CDR3 protein: CAWSSGGKAFF

V gene: TRBV4-1
J gene: TRBJ2-7
clone size: .
D gene: .
CDR3 DNA: TGCGCCAGCAGCCAGGGAACCTACGAGCAGTACTTC
CDR3 protein: CASSQGTYEQYF

V gene: TRBV9
J gene: TRBJ2-7
clone size: .
D gene: .
CDR3 DNA: TGTGCCAGCAGCCTCGGGCACGGTGGGTCCTACGAGCAGTACTTC
CDR3 protein: CASSLGHGGSYEQYF

V gene: TRBV28
J gene: TRBJ2-6
clone size: .
D gene: TRBD1
CDR3 DNA: TGTGCCAGCAGGGACGGGACAGTTGGGGCCAACGTCCTGACTTTC
CDR3 protein: CASRDGTVGANVLTF

V gene: TRBV5-1
J gene: TRBJ2-3
clone size: .
D gene: TRBD2
CDR3 DNA: TGCGCCAGCAGCACGGGACTAGCGGGAGAGATAGATACGCAGTATTTT
CDR3 protein: CASSTGLAGEIDTQYF

V gene: TRBV28
J gene: TRBJ2-7
clone size: .
D gene: .
CDR3 DNA: TGTGCCAGCAGTTTCCGGGGCAAGCAGTACTTC
CDR3 protein: CASSFRGKQYF

V gene: TRBV5-1
J gene: TRBJ2-1
clone size: .
D gene: .
CDR3 DNA: TGCGCCAGCAGCTTGGGGCAGAATTCCTACAATGAGCAGTTCTTC
CDR3 protein: CASSLGQNSYNEQFF

V gene: TRBV19
J gene: TRBJ2-3
clone size: .
D gene: .
CDR3 DNA: TGTGCCAGTAGCGGGAGAGTGGATACGCAGTATTTT
CDR3 protein: CASSGRVDTQYF

V gene: TRBV5-1
J gene: TRBJ2-5
clone size: .
D gene: TRBD2
CDR3 DNA: TGCGCCAGCAGCTATGGGGCGGGAGAGGGAGAGACCCAGTACTTC
CDR3 protein: CASSYGAGEGETQYF

V gene: TRBV19
J gene: TRBJ2-1
clone size: .
D gene: .
CDR3 DNA: TGTGCCAGTAGTATAACTCTACCCGTTGCTGAGCAGTTCTTC
CDR3 protein: CASSITLPVAEQFF

V gene: TRBV18
J gene: TRBJ2-1
clone size: .
D gene: .
CDR3 DNA: TGTGCCAGCTTAGCCGGGAGTGGGGACAATGAGCAGTTCTTC
CDR3 protein: CASLAGSGDNEQFF

V gene: TRBV2
J gene: TRBJ1-5
clone size: .
D gene: .
CDR3 DNA: TGTGCCAGCCAGGGAGAGAGCAATCAGCCCCAGCATTTT
CDR3 protein: CASQGESNQPQHF

V gene: TRBV30
J gene: TRBJ1-1
clone size: .
D gene: TRBD1
CDR3 DNA: TGTGCCTGGAGTGTTAAGGGGGCGCGAACTGAAGCTTTCTTT
CDR3 protein: CAWSVKGARTEAFF

V gene: TRBV5-4
J gene: TRBJ2-2
clone size: .
D gene: .
CDR3 DNA: TGTGCCAGCAGCTCCAGGGGGGTTAACACCGGGGAGCTGTTTTTT
CDR3 protein: CASSSRGVNTGELFF

V gene: TRBV5-6
J gene: TRBJ2-7
clone size: .
D gene: TRBD2
CDR3 DNA: TGTGCCAGCAGCTTCCGGAGGACTAGCGGCTCCTACGAGCAGTACTTC
CDR3 protein: CASSFRRTSGSYEQYF

V gene: TRBV4-3
J gene: TRBJ2-1
clone size: .
D gene: .
CDR3 DNA: TGCGCCAGCAGCCAAGACAGGGATTCGTTCTACAATGAGCAGTTCTTC
CDR3 protein: CASSQDRDSFYNEQFF

V gene: TRBV11-2
J gene: TRBJ1-1
clone size: once
D gene: TRBD1
CDR3 DNA: TGTGCCAGCAGCATAGGGCGAAGGGACAGCCATAACACTGAAGCTTTCTTT
CDR3 protein: CASSIGRRDSHNTEAFF

V gene: TRBV4-2
J gene: TRBJ2-7
clone size: .
D gene: .
CDR3 DNA: TGTGCCAGCAGCCTCACGACAGAGAGCTCCTACGAGCAGTACTTC
CDR3 protein: CASSLTTESSYEQYF

V gene: TRBV29-1
J gene: TRBJ2-3
clone size: .
D gene: .
CDR3 DNA: TGCAGCGTTGAAGGGCCCGGGGGGCTCCCAGATACGCAGTATTTT
CDR3 protein: CSVEGPGGLPDTQYF

V gene: TRBV10-3
J gene: TRBJ1-2
clone size: .
D gene: .
CDR3 DNA: TGTGCCATCAGCGACGCTTTCTATGGCTACACCTTC
CDR3 protein: CAISDAFYGYTF

V gene: TRBV7-3
J gene: TRBJ2-1
clone size: .
D gene: .
CDR3 DNA: TGTGCCAGCAGCTTAGTGGGACTGTCGTACAATGAGCAGTTCTTC
CDR3 protein: CASSLVGLSYNEQFF

V gene: TRBV4-2
J gene: TRBJ2-1
clone size: few
D gene: TRBD2
CDR3 DNA: TGTGCCAGCAGCCGCACTATAGCGGGAGGACCCTACAATGAGCAGTTCTTC
CDR3 protein: CASSRTIAGGPYNEQFF

V gene: TRBV7-3
J gene: TRBJ1-1
clone size: .
D gene: .
CDR3 DNA: TGTGCCAGCAGCTTAAACACAAACACTGAAGCTTTCTTT
CDR3 protein: CASSLNTNTEAFF